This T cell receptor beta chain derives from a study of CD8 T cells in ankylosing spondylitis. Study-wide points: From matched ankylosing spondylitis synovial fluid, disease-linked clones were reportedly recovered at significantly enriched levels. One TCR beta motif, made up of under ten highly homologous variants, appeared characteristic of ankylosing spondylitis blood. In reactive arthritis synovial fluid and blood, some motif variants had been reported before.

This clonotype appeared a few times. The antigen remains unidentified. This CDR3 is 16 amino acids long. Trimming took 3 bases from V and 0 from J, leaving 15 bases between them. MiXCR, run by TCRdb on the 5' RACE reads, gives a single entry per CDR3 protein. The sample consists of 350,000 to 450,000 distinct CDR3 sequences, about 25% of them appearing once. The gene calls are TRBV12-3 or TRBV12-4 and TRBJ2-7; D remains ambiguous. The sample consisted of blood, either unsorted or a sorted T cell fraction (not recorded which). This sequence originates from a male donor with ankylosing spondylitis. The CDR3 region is CASSFLFGVSSYEQYF. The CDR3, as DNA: TGTGCCAGCAGTTTCTTGTTCGGAGTGAGCTCCTACGAGCAGTACTTC.